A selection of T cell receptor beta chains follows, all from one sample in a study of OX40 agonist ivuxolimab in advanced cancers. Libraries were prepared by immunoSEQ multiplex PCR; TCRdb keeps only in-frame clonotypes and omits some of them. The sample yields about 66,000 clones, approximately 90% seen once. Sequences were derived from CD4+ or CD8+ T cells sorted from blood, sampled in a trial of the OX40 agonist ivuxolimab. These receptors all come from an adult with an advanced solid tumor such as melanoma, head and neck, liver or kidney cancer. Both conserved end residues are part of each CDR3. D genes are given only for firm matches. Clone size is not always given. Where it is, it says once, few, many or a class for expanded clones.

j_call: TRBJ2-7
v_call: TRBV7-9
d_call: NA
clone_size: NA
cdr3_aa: CASSTGHEQYF
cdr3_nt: TGTGCCAGCAGCACCGGTCACGAGCAGTACTTC

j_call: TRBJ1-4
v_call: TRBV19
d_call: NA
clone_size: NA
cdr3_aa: CASSPPDRAFNEKLFF
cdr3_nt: TGTGCCAGTAGTCCCCCCGACCGAGCCTTCAATGAAAAACTGTTTTTT

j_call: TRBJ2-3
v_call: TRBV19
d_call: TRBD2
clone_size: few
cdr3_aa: CASSRSGGAGTDTQYF
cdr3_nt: TGTGCCAGTAGTAGAAGCGGGGGGGCCGGCACAGATACGCAGTATTTT

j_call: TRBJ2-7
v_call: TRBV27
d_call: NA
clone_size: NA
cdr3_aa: CASSAIRAQRDEQYF
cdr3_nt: TGTGCCAGCAGTGCCATAAGGGCCCAGCGGGACGAGCAGTACTTC

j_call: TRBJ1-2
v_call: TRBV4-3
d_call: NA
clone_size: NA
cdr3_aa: CASRATNYGYTF
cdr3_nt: TGCGCCAGCAGGGCGACCAACTATGGCTACACCTTC

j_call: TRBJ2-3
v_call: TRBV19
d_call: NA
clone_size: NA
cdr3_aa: CASSMAGSTDTQYF
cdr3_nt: TGTGCCAGTAGTATGGCGGGGAGCACAGATACGCAGTATTTT

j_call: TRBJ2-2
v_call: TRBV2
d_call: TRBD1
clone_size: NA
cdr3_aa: CASSGRDRVVGELFF
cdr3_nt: TGTGCCAGCAGTGGCCGGGACAGGGTAGTCGGGGAGCTGTTTTTT

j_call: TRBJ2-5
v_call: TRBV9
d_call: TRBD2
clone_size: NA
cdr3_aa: CASSVGASGGQETQYF
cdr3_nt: TGTGCCAGCAGCGTAGGGGCTAGCGGGGGCCAAGAGACCCAGTACTTC

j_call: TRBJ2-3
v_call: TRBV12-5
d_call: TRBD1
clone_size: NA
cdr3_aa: CASGIGSQGATDTQYF
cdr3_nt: TGTGCTAGTGGAATAGGGAGTCAGGGGGCCACAGATACGCAGTATTTT

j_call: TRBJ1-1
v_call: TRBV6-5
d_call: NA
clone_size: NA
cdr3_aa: CASRSGQMNTEAFF
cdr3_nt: TGTGCCAGCAGATCTGGACAGATGAACACTGAAGCTTTCTTT

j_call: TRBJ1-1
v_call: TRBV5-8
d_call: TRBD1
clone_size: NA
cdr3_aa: CASRNDRVRSTEAFF
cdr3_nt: TGTGCCAGCAGGAATGACAGGGTGAGGAGCACTGAAGCTTTCTTT

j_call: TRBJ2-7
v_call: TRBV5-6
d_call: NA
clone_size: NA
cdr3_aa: CASSLGFQGSGYEQYF
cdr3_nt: TGTGCCAGCAGCTTGGGGTTCCAGGGTTCGGGGTACGAGCAGTACTTC

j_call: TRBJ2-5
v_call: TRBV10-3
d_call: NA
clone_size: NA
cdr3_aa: CAISDGQGAGETQYF
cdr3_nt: TGTGCCATCAGTGACGGGCAGGGAGCAGGAGAGACCCAGTACTTC

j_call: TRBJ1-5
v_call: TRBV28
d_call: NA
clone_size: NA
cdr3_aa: CASSYPGGAQPQHF
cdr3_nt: TGTGCCAGCAGTTACCCGGGGGGGGCCCAGCCCCAGCATTTT

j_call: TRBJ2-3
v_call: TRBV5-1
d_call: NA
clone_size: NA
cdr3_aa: CASSLASRVADTQYF
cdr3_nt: TGCGCCAGCAGCTTAGCTAGCAGGGTCGCAGATACGCAGTATTTT

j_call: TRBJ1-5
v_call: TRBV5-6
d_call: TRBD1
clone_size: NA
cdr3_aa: CASSWGTGGGHQPQHF
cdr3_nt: TGTGCCAGCAGCTGGGGGACAGGGGGCGGTCATCAGCCCCAGCATTTT

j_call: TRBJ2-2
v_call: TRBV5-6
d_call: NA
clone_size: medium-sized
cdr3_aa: CASSLGEYTGELFF
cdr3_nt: TGTGCCAGCAGCTTGGGGGAGTACACCGGGGAGCTGTTTTTT

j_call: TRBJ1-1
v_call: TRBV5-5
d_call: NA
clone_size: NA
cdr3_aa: CASSWAGAVNTEAFF
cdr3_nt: TGTGCCAGCAGCTGGGCCGGGGCGGTGAACACTGAAGCTTTCTTT

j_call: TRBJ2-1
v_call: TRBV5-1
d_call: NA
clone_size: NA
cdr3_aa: CASSLGAGMYNEQFF
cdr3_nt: TGCGCCAGCAGCCTTGGGGCGGGGATGTATAATGAGCAGTTCTTC

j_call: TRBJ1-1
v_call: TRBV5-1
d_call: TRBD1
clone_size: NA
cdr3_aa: CASSSGQLNTEAFF
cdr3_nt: TGCGCCAGCAGCTCGGGACAGCTAAACACTGAAGCTTTCTTT

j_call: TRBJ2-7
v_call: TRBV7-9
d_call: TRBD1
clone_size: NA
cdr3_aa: CASSRVPGQGDHEQYF
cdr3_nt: TGTGCCAGCAGCCGAGTTCCGGGACAGGGGGACCACGAGCAGTACTTC

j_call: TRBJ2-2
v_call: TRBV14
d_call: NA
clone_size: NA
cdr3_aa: CASSRGPSGQNTGELFF
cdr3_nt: TGTGCCAGCAGCCGGGGTCCGAGCGGACAGAACACCGGGGAGCTGTTTTTT